This T cell receptor (beta chain) was retrieved from a study of shared clonotypes between healthy human individuals (dated by TCRdb to the early 2020s). Describing the broader study: The cohort included a few men and a couple of women between 18 and 49 years of age. To increase sequencing depth and limit assay-specific biases, TCR repertoire library preparation and sequencing were carried out by different laboratories using diverse techniques. The study deeply sequenced blood TCR repertoires of about 5 healthy adults to estimate repertoire size and the extent of clonotype sharing between individuals. Each donor's leukapheresis produced roughly between about 0.8 and 10 billion PBMCs. For each donor, CD4 naive and CD4 memory were each run on three plates, CD8 naive on two plates, and CD8 memory on one plate. What the authors observed across the whole study: The small number of donors limited the genetic and exposure-history diversity represented. Sampling was restricted to blood, and TCR repertoires in tissues likely differ from the TCR repertoires found in blood. Pairwise subsampling led to the expectation that sequencing depth would affect the degree of clonotype sharing among donors. Higher generation probabilities were observed for clonotypes shared by all four sorted-subset donors than for non-shared clonotypes. Incomplete sequencing was indicated by rarefaction of sorted-subset datasets, despite the large sequencing depth. Larger estimated clonotype richness was generally found for naive subsets than for memory subsets. Across four donors, about 5.2% of naive CD4, 3% to 3.5% of naive CD8, about 2.3% of memory CD4, and about 0.4% of memory CD8 clonotypes were shared.

CD8 naive samples were obtained by positive selection for CCR7 among CD45RO-negative cells, yielding a CD45RA+CCR7+ population from which TemRA cells were excluded. Healthy HIV-negative adults with no recently reported acute infections or vaccinations were included as donors. All donors were Caucasian adults living in Nashville, Tennessee, USA. Blood was obtained by leukapheresis, after which PBMCs were separated by Ficoll-Histopaque density gradient centrifugation and cryopreserved in liquid nitrogen vapor phase. Analytical flow cytometry was used to check the purity and quantity of every magnetically sorted T cell population. Genomic DNA was isolated from each sorted fraction and quantified by UV absorbance on a Nanodrop 2000c. The CDR3 covers 14 residues, taking in both the cysteine and the phenylalanine. Only CDR3 DNA remains: 42 bases, in frame from the first base. Per the germline V gene, MDHEN is the CDR1 and SYDVKM is the CDR2. From V the trimming removes 7 bases and from J it removes 6 bases, while the gene matches leave 3 bases of the junction unaccounted for.

TCR CDR3 regions were amplified from genomic DNA by multiplex PCR using the deep immunoSEQ assay. Extracted genomic DNA from each cell subset was distributed evenly across all wells of several immunoSEQ 96-well plates, and each plate was treated as a replicate. For sorted subsets, 150 to 200 ng genomic DNA, equal to about 30,000 T cell genomes, was loaded into each replicate PCR. Purified libraries were measured with a Qubit 3.0 fluorometer, size-checked on a Bioanalyzer 2100, and measured again with the KAPA Library Quantification kit. Every immunoSEQ 96-well plate was sequenced on a separate single-read 150-cycle Illumina NextSeq 550 flow cell. The original pipeline was this. Because the immunoSEQ output held only junctional sequences and lacked quality scores, the filtering could not match the filtering applied to full-length reads. Sequences were annotated with PyIR, a Python wrapper for IgBLAST v1.9, using IMGT germline references to assign V/J genes and CDR3. Reads with weak V/J assignments (E-value above 1e-6), missing CDR3, stop codons, out-of-frame junctions, or ambiguous translated residues were removed. V3J clonotypes were defined by identical inferred V gene, J gene, and CDR3 amino acid sequence. The percentage overlap between two repertoires was calculated by dividing the number of shared unique clonotypes by the size of the smaller repertoire. RTK rarefaction, the Chao1 estimator, and Recon v2.1 estimates of unobserved clonotypes were used to assess repertoire richness. Generation probabilities were computed with OLGA for all TCRbeta clonotypes obtained by the gDNA method from a handful of donors. Sourced from immuneACCESS, this table was stored by TCRdb with only in-frame sequences that have V and J called. A share of the clones is absent; for the studies checked, an unresolved V gene accounts for under half, and the remainder has no known explanation. V and J calls plus clone size are reproduced from that table; the DNA served to infer D and trimming. The sample table lists about 2.1 million clones, 93% of them with a count of one. About 1.7% of the sample is held by the ten biggest clonotypes.

With regard to this clone: The target of this receptor is not known. No base quality information exists; no much larger clone differs at one position.

Recombination connected TRBV28 to TRBJ2-1; 13 bases in the middle match TRBD2. The source is a man between 18 and 35 years old in good health. Some clones in this sample may be carry-over from other donors' samples. Sequenced: naive CD8+ T cells from PBMCs. The cell subset or site tag for this specimen amounts to: CD45RA+CCR7+. This receptor carries the CDR3 CASTRLAGGNEQFF. The nucleotide sequence is TGTGCCAGCACACGACTAGCGGGAGGCAATGAGCAGTTCTTC.